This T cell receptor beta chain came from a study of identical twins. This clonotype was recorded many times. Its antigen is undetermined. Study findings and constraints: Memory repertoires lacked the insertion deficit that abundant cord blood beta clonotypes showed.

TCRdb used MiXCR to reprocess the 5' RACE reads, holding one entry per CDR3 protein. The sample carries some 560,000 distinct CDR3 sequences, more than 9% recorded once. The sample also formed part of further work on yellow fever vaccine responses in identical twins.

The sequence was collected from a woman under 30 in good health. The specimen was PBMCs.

The DNA for the CDR3 is TGCAGTCTCGCCGGGGAACCTGCCAATGAGCAGTTCTTC. Translated: CSLAGEPANEQFF. The rearrangement joins TRBV20-1 to TRBJ2-1; maybe TRBD2 (5 bases). CDR3 length equals 13 residues. Per the germline V gene, CDR1 is DFQATT and CDR2 is SNEGSKA (reference sequence). V was pared by 8 bases and J by 6 bases, with 17 bases between.